These 16 T cell receptor beta chains came from one sample sequenced in a study of PD-1 blockade in classical Hodgkin lymphoma. Assay used: immunoSEQ multiplex PCR; TCRdb lists only in-frame clones, some missing. Here the sample spans about 44,000 clones, 66% being singletons. Time point described: cycle 4 day 1 (C4D1), after 6 weeks of nivolumab. Each patient relapsed following autologous stem cell transplantation, and prior brentuximab vedotin exposure differed. The material sequenced was peripheral blood mononuclear cells (PBMCs), taken before the fourth cycle of nivolumab. The receptors stem from a human donor with classical Hodgkin lymphoma.

Only a few counts were recorded for this clone. The chain has TRBV30 and TRBJ2-7; D uncertain. V lost 0 bases, J lost 6 bases, and 15 bases lay in between. The CDR3 has 14 amino acids. Germline assignment: CDR1 GTSNPN and CDR2 SVGIG (reference sequence). CDR3 coding DNA: TGTGCCTGGAGTGTCCCCATGCGAGTTTCCGAGCAGTACTTC. Amino acids: CAWSVPMRVSEQYF.

This clone was found many times. The chain joins TRBV7-2 to TRBJ2-7; no reliable D call. This CDR3 contains 12 residues. Germline V lookup: CDR1 SGHTA, CDR2 FQGNSA. The ends were cut back, 1 base at V and 7 bases at J, with 8 bases in the middle. The CDR3 loop is CASSLGVREQYF. CDR3 nucleotide sequence: TGTGCCAGCAGCTTAGGGGTGAGGGAGCAGTACTTC.

J is TRBJ2-2 and V is TRBV6-6, with 9 bases fitting TRBD1. Germline V gene data show CDR1 as MNHNY and CDR2 as SVGAGI (reference sequence). The CDR3 is made up of 15 amino acids. Trimming at V came to 6 bases and at J to 6 bases, leaving 8 bases not matched to a gene. The CDR3 DNA follows: TGTGCCAGCAGCCACCCGGGACAGGGCGCCGGGGAGCTGTTTTTT. It is translated as CASSHPGQGAGELFF.

This clone occurred a few times. J is TRBJ2-1 and V is TRBV3-1 (or the pseudogene TRBV3-2); no firm D call. CDR1 and CDR2 from the germline V gene are LGHDT and YNNKEL (reference sequence). The CDR3 has 8 residues. V was trimmed by 7 bases and J by 8 bases, leaving 0 bases between them. Written as DNA, the CDR3 is TGTGCCAGCAATGAGCAGTTCTTC. This codes for CASNEQFF.

The rearrangement uses TRBV4-3 and TRBJ2-5; D perhaps matches TRBD1 (6 bases). The CDR3 covers 13 residues. With 2 bases removed from V and 3 bases from J, the gap between germline ends came to 7 bases. Germline CDR1 LGHNA, CDR2 YSLEER. The chain's CDR3 is CASSQYREETQYF. CDR3 DNA: TGCGCCAGCAGCCAATACAGGGAAGAGACCCAGTACTTC.

The gene calls are TRBV6-5 and TRBJ2-3, with 8 bases matching TRBD1. The length of the CDR3 is 15 residues. Trimming cost V 2 bases and J 4 bases; bases outside gene matches: 5. Germline V gene lookup returns CDR1 MNHEY and CDR2 SVGAGI. CDR3 protein: CASSYMDRDPDTQYF. CDR3 bases: TGTGCCAGCAGTTACATGGACAGGGACCCAGATACGCAGTATTTT.

Of note for this clone: The sample holds other DNA sequences that translate to the same CDR3. The rearrangement uses TRBV19 and TRBJ1-1; 11 nucleotides match TRBD1. Germline assignment: CDR1 LNHDA and CDR2 SQIVND (reference sequence). The CDR3 extends over 13 amino acids. V lost 6 bases to trimming and J lost 9 bases; unmatched junction nucleotides: 6. DNA for the CDR3: TGTGCCAGTAGAGGACAGGGGGCGCTTAAAGCTTTCTTT. Translation gives CASRGQGALKAFF. The whole variable domain, filled in from reference TRBV19 and TRBJ1-1, reads DGGITQSPKYLFRKEGQNVTLSCEQNLNHDAMYWYRQDPGQGLRLIYYSQIVNDFQKGDIAEGYSVSREKKESFPLTVTSAQKNPTAFYLCASRGQGALKAFFGQGTRLTVV.

The V gene is TRBV11-2, the J gene TRBJ1-1; 7 positions agree with TRBD1. There are 14 residues in the CDR3. Germline V gene sequence: CDR1 SGHAT, CDR2 FQNNGV. V lost 1 base to trimming and J lost 3 bases; unmatched junction nucleotides: 2. As DNA, the CDR3 is TGTGCCAGCAGCTTAGCGACAGGGTACACTGAAGCTTTCTTT. Its protein is CASSLATGYTEAFF.

V usage is TRBV6-5 and J usage is TRBJ1-1; D is undetermined. Trimming pared 2 bases from V and 1 base from J, leaving 8 bases between. Germline loops: CDR1 MNHEY, CDR2 SVGAGI. The CDR3 runs 14 residues. The CDR3 region is CASSYAVANTEAFF. CDR3 in DNA: TGTGCCAGCAGTTACGCGGTGGCGAACACTGAAGCTTTCTTT.

The genes are TRBV7-3 and TRBJ2-7; D not resolved. Germline lookup yields CDR1 SGHTA and CDR2 FQGTGA. The CDR3 runs to 13 residues. Trimming stripped 2 bases from V and 2 bases from J, with 7 bases between. CDR3 sequence: CASSLDGPYEQYF. The CDR3 nucleotides are TGTGCCAGCAGCTTAGACGGACCCTACGAGCAGTACTTC.

This chain uses TRBV6-5 with TRBJ2-7; D not certain. The CDR3 totals 10 residues. Germline-derived CDR1 and CDR2 are MNHEY and SVGAGI. Trimming cost V 11 bases and J 4 bases, with 9 bases left between them. The CDR3 coding sequence is TGTGCCTCGGTAGGTTACGAGCAGTACTTC. Its translation: CASVGYEQYF.

The chain couples TRBV5-1 to TRBJ1-2; a possible D gene is TRBD1 (6 bases). From germline, CDR1 is SGHRS and CDR2 YFSETQ. There are 14 residues in the CDR3. The V end was cut by 2 bases, the J end by 2 bases, with 10 bases between. CDR3 sequence: CASSFSGQNYGYTF. The CDR3 nucleotides read TGCGCCAGCAGCTTCTCAGGACAGAACTATGGCTACACCTTC.

The chain links TRBV5-1 to TRBJ2-7; TRBD2 might be the D (6 bases). Germline assignment: CDR1 SGHRS and CDR2 YFSETQ. Deletions cut 0 bases from V and 2 bases from J, with 18 bases between. The CDR3 loop spans 17 amino acids. The CDR3: CASSLALTSRTTYEQYF. DNA for the CDR3: TGCGCCAGCAGCTTGGCCCTAACTAGCAGGACAACCTACGAGCAGTACTTC.

The chain uses TRBV28 and TRBJ2-1, with 9 positions matching TRBD1. The CDR3 covers 13 residues. In germline, CDR1 is MDHEN, CDR2 SYDVKM. V trimming: 6 bases; J trimming: 7 bases; junction bases outside the gene matches: 4. The CDR3 region is CASRGTGYNEQFF. As DNA, the CDR3 is TGTGCCAGCAGGGGGACAGGGTATAATGAGCAGTTCTTC.

Only one count was recorded for this clone. The V gene is TRBV2, the J gene TRBJ2-5, with D maybe TRBD2 (7 bases). CDR3 length: 14 residues. In germline, CDR1 is SNHLY, CDR2 FYNNEI. V dropped 5 bases and J dropped 4 bases, with 14 bases sitting between them. The CDR3 region has the DNA TGTGCCAGCAGTCTGGAAAGGGGGGGAGAGACCCAGTACTTC. Its translation: CASSLERGGETQYF.

The chain is built from TRBV7-2 and TRBJ1-6; D is unclear. The V gene's germline CDR1 is SGHTA and CDR2 FQGNSA. The CDR3 sequence is 14 residues long. V lost 4 bases, J lost 2 bases, and 6 bases lay in between. The CDR3 DNA follows: TGTGCCAGCAGCTATACACCCTATAATTCACCCCTCCACTTT. Translation: CASSYTPYNSPLHF.